The rows below give T cell receptor beta chains drawn from one sample of a study of cytomegalovirus exposure and HLA in healthy donors. Profiling relied on immunoSEQ multiplex PCR, and the TCRdb table lists in-frame clones only, not all of them. The table has 130,000 to 150,000 clones, over 60% seen once. The sample was PBMCs. Receptors were obtained from a woman aged 45 to 65 in good health and CMV-seronegative. CDR3s leave out the opening cysteine and the closing phenylalanine or tryptophan. Fields, in order: J gene, D gene, V gene, CDR3 protein. D genes are given only for firm matches.

TRBJ2-3,.,TRBV6-4,ANPPGVEDTQY
TRBJ2-5,TRBD2,TRBV2,ASSGTSGGLQETQY
TRBJ1-2,TRBD1,TRBV9,ASSKTGTGDYGYT
TRBJ1-4,TRBD1,TRBV14,ASSLNRGTNEKLF
TRBJ2-1,TRBD2,TRBV10-3,AISQRVGGNEQF
TRBJ2-5,.,TRBV29-1,SVRDSQETQY
TRBJ1-3,.,TRBV5-8,ASSLGHTGNTIY
TRBJ2-1,.,TRBV4-2,ASSRPGGLFNEQF
TRBJ2-3,TRBD1,TRBV5-6,ASSLNRGTTDTQY
TRBJ1-5,TRBD1,TRBV2,ASSPTGVYQPQH
TRBJ1-5,.,TRBV5-1,ASSLEGGHGQPQH